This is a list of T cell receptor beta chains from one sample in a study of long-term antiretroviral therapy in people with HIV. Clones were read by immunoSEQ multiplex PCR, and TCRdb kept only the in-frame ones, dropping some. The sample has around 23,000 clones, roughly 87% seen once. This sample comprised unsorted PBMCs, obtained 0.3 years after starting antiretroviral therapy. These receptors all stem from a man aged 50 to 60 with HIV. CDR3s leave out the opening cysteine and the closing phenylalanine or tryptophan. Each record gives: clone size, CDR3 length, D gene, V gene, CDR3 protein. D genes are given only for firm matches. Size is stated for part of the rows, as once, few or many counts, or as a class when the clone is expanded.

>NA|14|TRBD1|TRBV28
ASSLRSVTGGGEQY
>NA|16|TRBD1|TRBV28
ASSLTGVISSYNSPLH
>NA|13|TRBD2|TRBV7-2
ASSAGLANFYEQY
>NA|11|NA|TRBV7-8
ASSLALPWELF
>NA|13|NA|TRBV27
ASSLSGLKRDEQY
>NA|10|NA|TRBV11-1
ASSFEDNEQF
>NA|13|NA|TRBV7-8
ASSLRARNQETQY
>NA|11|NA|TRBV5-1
ASSSGTTYEQY
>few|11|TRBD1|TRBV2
ASRWDREREQY
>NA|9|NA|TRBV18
ASSLRDGYT
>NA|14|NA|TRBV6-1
ASSGWGAYAKNIQY
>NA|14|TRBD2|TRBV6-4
ASSSSGTSGSNEQF
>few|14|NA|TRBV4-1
ASSLSGGHSNQPQH
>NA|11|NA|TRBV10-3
ASSGTANQPQH
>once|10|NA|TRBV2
ASKSVGNTIY
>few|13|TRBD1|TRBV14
ASSLRDSWNYGYT
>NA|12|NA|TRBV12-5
ASASYPGLNEQF
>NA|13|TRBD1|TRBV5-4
ASSFQGADKNIQY
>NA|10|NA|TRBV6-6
ASSHMEVEQY
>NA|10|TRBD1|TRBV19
AGRGPTGELF
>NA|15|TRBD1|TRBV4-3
ASSQDWGQGTNEKLF
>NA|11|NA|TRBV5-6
ASSLGWNTEAF
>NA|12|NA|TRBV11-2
ASSPNQVGTEAF
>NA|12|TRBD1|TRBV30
AWDPGQGFYGYT
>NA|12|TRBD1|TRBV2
ASSRQGQRNEQF
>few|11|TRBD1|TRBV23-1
ASSDPGQGGYT
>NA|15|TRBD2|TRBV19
ASTSKSGRGSTDTQY
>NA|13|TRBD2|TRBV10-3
AISEGDYRTDTQY
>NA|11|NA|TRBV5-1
ASSLGDGTEAF
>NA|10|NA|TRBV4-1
ASSQGPDTQY
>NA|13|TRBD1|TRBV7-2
ASSLAFTGERGYT
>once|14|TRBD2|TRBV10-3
AISEITSGGADEQF
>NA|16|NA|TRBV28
ASRTLRVRTPTYNEQF
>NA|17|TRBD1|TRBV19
AIGDRAILKGSGANVLT
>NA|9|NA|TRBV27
ASSTNYEQY
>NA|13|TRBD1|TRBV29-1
SVRTGTGTKGEQY
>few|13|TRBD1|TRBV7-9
ASSLRQGAQDTQY
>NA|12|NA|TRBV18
ASSPMAGRRGYT
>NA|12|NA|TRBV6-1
ASSVSRGTDTQY
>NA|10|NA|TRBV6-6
ASSYRAYEQY
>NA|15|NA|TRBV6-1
ASSEIQAPYSNQPQH
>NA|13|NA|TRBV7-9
ASSRGSGPIYGYT
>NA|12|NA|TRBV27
ASSFRGMNTEAF
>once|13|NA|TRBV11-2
ASSFNRDNNQPQH
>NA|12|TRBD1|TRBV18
ASSDWDRIYEQY
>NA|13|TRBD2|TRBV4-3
ASSQDWTSDYEQY